This record concerns one T cell receptor beta chain sequence. Authors' methods: Amplification from reference gene primers served as the basis for estimated nucleated cell counts. Repertoires were generated with immunoSEQ multiplex PCR, while TCRdb's copy carries only in-frame clones and drops some. V and J calls and clone size are as listed in that table; D and trimming were resolved from the DNA. This table holds roughly 200,000 clones, around 80% found once. The source of the sample is a study of blood T cell repertoires in COVID-19. Study information: COVID-19 samples from acute and convalescent phases originated in the United States, Italy and Spain. Sample material is recorded as cDNA or gDNA derived from T cells, B-cell-depleted T cells, or PBMCs.

This TCR was recovered from a man aged 50 to 59 who had recovered from COVID-19. The sample consisted of peripheral blood.

The CDR3 nucleotides are TGCGCCAGCAGCTCGCGAGGGACAGGGGCTTCACCCCTCCACTTT. This translates into CASSSRGTGASPLHF. This chain joins TRBV4-1 and TRBJ1-6; 10 bases line up with TRBD1. Germline V gives CDR1 MGHRA, CDR2 YSYEKL. V was pared by 5 bases and J by 9 bases, with 7 bases of the junction left unmatched. This CDR3 is 15 amino acids long.